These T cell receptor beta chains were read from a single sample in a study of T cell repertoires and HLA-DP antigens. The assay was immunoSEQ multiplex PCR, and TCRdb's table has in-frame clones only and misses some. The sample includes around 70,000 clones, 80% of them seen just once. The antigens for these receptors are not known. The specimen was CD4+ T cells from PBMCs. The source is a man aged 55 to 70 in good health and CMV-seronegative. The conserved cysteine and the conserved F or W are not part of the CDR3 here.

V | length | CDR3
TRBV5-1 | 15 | ASSLDPLAGGAGELF
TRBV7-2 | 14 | ASSLGGRGLADTQY
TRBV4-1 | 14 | ASSQDFRTDNQPQH
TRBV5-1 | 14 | ASSWNTGHPNTEAF
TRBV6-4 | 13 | ASSPRLAGINEQF
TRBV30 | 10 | ASRLPNTEAF
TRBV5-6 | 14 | ASSLARDRETDTQY
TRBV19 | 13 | ASRPRTGINYGYT
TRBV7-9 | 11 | ASSLREGSEAF
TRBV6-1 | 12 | ASSEDLAGNTIY
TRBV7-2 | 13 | ASSPRQGVNGELF
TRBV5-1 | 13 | ASSPRTDYNSPLH
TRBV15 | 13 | ATSRDWGQRNTIY
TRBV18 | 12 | ASSPQSGSEKLF
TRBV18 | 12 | ASSSRDQEDGYT
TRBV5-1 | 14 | ASSLGGTSGPDTQY
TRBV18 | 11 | ASSPAGDYGYT
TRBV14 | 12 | ASSLRTGQETQY
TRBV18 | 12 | ASSPGGDGSPLH
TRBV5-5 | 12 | ASSFRDSHSPLH
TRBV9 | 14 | ASSVDLGTGTYEQY
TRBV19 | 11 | ASSTRGAGELF
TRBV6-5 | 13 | ASSFGTSGVNEQF
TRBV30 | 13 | AWSVGSTRGSPLH
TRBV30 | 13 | AWTKERLGLYEQY
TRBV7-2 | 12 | ASSSPDGGIGYT
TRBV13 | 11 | ASGGVVNTEAF
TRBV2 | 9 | ASSEAWEQF
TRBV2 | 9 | ASRQGETQY
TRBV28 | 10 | ASRRPQGGYT
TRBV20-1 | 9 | SPSPSNEQF
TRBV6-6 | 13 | ASSYERGANTEAF
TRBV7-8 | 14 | ASSLSLAGPYNEQF
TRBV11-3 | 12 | ASSSGTGGHEQF
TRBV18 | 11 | ASSPGHTDTQY
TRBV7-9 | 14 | ASSLGAGSSYNEQF
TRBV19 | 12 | ASSDIRGNQPQH
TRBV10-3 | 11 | AIMTLSGNEQF
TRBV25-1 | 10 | ASGDSPVRLF
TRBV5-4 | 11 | ASSLADRRGYT
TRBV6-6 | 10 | ASSYSEGPLH
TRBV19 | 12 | ASAGASGSYEQY
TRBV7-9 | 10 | ASSPAFGELF
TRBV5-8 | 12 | ASRRDLVGGELF
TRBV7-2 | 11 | ASSDGSNYGYT
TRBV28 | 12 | ASSFRSSYNEQF
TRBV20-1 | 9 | SARYTGEQF
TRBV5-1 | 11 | ASSLGNTGELF
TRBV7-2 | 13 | ASSPAPGRAYEQY
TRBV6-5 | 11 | ASRSDRYYGYT
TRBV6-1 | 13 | ASSERGPRTDTQY
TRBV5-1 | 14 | ASSPRIRTEDYGYT
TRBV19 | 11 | ASSVQGWAEAF
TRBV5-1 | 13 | ASSPPGAGQETQY
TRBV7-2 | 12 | ASSTTGANSPLH
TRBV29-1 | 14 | SVEDVAAHSYNEQF
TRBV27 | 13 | ASRADRGLDYGYT